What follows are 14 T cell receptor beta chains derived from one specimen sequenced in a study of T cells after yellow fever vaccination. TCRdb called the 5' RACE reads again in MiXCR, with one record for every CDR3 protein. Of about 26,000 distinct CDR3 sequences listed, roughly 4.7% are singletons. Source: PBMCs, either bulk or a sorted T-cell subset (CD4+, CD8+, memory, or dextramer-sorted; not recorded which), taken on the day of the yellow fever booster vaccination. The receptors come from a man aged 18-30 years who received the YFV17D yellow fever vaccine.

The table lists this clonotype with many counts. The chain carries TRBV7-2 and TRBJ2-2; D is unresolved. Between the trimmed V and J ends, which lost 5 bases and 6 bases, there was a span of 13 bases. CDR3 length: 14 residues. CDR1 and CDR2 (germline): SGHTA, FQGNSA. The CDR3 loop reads CASSPPVWAGELFF. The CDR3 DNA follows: TGTGCCAGCAGCCCCCCAGTCTGGGCCGGGGAGCTGTTTTTT.

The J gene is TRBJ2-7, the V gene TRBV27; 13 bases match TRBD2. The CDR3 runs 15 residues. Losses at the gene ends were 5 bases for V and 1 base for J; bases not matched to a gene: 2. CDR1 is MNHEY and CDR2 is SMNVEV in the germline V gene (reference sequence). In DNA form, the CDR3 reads TGTGCCAGCAGTCCGACTAGCGGGGGGTCCTACGAGCAGTACGTC. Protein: CASSPTSGGSYEQYV.

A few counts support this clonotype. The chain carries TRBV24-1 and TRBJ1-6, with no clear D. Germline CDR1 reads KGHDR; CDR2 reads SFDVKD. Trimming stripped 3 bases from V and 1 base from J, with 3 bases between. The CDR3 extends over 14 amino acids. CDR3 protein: CATSDGSYNSPLHF. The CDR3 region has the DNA TGTGCCACCAGTGATGGGTCCTATAATTCACCCCTCCACTTT.

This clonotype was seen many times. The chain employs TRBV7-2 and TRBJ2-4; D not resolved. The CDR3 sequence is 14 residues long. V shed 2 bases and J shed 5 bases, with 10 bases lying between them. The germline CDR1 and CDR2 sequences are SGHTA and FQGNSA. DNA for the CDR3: TGTGCCAGCAGCTTAAGGCTAGGGCAAAACATTCAGTACTTC. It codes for CASSLRLGQNIQYF. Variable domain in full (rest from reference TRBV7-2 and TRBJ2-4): GAGVSQSPSNKVTEKGKDVELRCDPISGHTALYWYRQSLGQGLEFLIYFQGNSAPDKSGLPSDRFSAERTGGSVSTLTIQRTQQEDSAVYLCASSLRLGQNIQYFGAGTRLSVL.

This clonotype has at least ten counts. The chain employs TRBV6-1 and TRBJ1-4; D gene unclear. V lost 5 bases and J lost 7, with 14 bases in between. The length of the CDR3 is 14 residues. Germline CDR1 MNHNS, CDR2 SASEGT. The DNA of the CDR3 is TGTGCCAGCAGTTCGGTGCCGGTGGGTGAAAAACTGTTTTTT. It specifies CASSSVPVGEKLFF.

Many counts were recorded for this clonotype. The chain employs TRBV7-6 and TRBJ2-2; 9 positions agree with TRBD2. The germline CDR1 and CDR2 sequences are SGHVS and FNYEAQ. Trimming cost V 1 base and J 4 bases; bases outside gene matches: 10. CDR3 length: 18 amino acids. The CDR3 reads CASSLDFLASGATGELFF. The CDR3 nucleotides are TGTGCCAGCAGCTTAGATTTTTTGGCTAGCGGGGCCACCGGGGAGCTGTTTTTT.

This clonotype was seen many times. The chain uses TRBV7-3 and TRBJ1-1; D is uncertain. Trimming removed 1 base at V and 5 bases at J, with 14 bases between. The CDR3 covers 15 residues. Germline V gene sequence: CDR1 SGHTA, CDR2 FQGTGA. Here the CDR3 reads CASSLNGGLRTEAFF. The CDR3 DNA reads TGTGCCAGCAGCTTAAATGGTGGGTTAAGGACTGAAGCTTTCTTT.

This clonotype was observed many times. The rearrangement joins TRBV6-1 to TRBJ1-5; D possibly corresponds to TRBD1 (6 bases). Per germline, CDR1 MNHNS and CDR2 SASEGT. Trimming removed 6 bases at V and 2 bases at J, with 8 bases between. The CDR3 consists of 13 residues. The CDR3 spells CASSRGGNQPQHF. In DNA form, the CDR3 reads TGTGCCAGCAGCAGGGGTGGCAATCAGCCCCAGCATTTT.

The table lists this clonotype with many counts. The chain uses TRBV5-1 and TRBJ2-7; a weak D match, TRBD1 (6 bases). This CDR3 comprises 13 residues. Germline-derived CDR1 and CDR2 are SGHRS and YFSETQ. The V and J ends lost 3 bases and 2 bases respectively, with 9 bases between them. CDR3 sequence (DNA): TGCGCCAGCAGCTGGGACAACACCTACGAGCAGTACTTC. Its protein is CASSWDNTYEQYF.

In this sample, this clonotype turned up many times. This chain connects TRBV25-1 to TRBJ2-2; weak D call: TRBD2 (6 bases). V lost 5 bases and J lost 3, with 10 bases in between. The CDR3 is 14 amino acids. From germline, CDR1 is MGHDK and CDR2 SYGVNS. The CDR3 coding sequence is TGTGCCAGCAGTCCGGGGGAGGACACCGGGGAGCTGTTTTTT. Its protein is CASSPGEDTGELFF.

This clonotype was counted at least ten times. Here the CDR3 DNA reads TGCGCCAGCAGCTTAACCGGGACAGGAAACTATGGCTACACCTTC. This codes for CASSLTGTGNYGYTF. J is TRBJ1-2 and V is TRBV5-1; TRBD1 matches at 8 bases. CDR1 is SGHRS, CDR2 YFSETQ, per germline. This CDR3 comprises 15 residues. V gave up 2 bases and J gave up 2 bases; unmatched junction bases: 5.

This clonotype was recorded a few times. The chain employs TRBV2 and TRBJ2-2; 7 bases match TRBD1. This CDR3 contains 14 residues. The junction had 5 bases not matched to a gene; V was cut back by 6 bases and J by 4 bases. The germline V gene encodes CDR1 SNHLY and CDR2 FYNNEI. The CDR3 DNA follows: TGTGCCAGCAGCGTTACAGGGGTCACCGGGGAGCTGTTTTTT. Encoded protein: CASSVTGVTGELFF.

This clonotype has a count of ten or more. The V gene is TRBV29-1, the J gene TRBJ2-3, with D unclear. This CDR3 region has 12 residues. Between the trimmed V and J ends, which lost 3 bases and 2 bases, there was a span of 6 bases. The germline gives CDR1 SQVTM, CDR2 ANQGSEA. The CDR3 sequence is CSVDEYTDTQYF. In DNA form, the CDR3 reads TGCAGCGTTGACGAATACACAGATACGCAGTATTTT.

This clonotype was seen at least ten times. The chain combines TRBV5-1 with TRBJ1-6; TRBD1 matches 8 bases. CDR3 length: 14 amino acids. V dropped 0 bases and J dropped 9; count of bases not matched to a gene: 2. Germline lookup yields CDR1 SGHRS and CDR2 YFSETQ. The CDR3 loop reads CASSLDRGFSPLHF. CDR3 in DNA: TGCGCCAGCAGCTTGGACAGGGGGTTTTCACCCCTCCACTTT.